The 10 T cell receptor beta chains in this list originate from one sample, sequenced in a study of post-analysis software for immune sequencing data. Findings and limits, study-wide: With TRBV5-6, TRBV5-1 and TRBV20-1 included, about five TRBV segments were more frequent in patients than in controls.

What these receptors recognize is not known. The TCR beta cDNA libraries carried unique molecular identifiers. A single record per CDR3 protein comes from TCRdb applying MiXCR to the PCR reads. The data contain 600,000 to 750,000 distinct CDR3 sequences, 59% of them singletons. Sequenced material: blood. These receptors were taken from a girl aged 2-9 years with multiple sclerosis.

The V gene is TRBV7-2, the J gene TRBJ2-5, with 7 bases identical to TRBD2. The J call is doubtful: the DNA matches TRBJ2-7 better. The length of the CDR3 is 15 residues. Germline CDR1 and CDR2: SGHTA and FQGNSA. The chain's CDR3 is CASSLSGLGPYEQYF. CDR3 in DNA: TGTGCCAGCAGCTTATCAGGACTAGGGCCCTACGAGCAGTACTTC.

The V call is TRBV5-1, the J call TRBJ2-7, with D uncertain. Trimming cost V 4 bases and J 4 bases, with 15 bases left between them. Germline V gives CDR1 SGHRS, CDR2 YFSETQ. CDR3 length equals 14 residues. In nucleotides, the CDR3 is TGCGCCAGCAGCCCGCGGATACTGAGTTACGAGCAGTACTTC. Its protein is CASSPRILSYEQYF. Looking up the rest from reference TRBV5-1 and TRBJ2-7 gives the full variable domain: KAGVTQTPRYLIKTRGQQVTLSCSPISGHRSVSWYQQTPGQGLQFLFEYFSETQRNKGNFPGRFSGRQFSNSRSEMNVSTLELGDSALYLCASSPRILSYEQYFGPGTRLTVT.

The rearrangement joins TRBV20-1 to TRBJ1-5, with a tentative D call TRBD1 (6 bases). The germline gives CDR1 DFQATT, CDR2 SNEGSKA (reference sequence). CDR3 length equals 13 residues. V lost 4 bases, J lost 5 bases, and 12 bases lay in between. CDR3 amino acids: CSAKRTADQPQHF. The DNA of the CDR3 is TGCAGTGCTAAGCGGACAGCAGATCAGCCCCAGCATTTT.

The chain joins TRBV3-1 to TRBJ2-1; possible D gene TRBD2, 5 bases. The germline gives CDR1 LGHDT, CDR2 YNNKEL (reference sequence). There are 14 residues in the CDR3. Trimming removed 1 base from V and 10 bases from J, with 14 bases in between. CDR3: CASSQGGAKREQFF. In DNA, the CDR3 is TGTGCCAGCAGCCAAGGGGGAGCTAAAAGGGAGCAGTTCTTC.

As regards this clonotype: At one of its ends the junction is not consistent with the germline gene, which may arise from a read error. CDR3 residues: CASSEGGTGSDTQYF. CDR3 nucleotide sequence: TGTGCTAGCAGCGAAGGAGGGACAGGGTCGGATACGCAGTATTTT. This chain uses TRBV7-7 with TRBJ2-3; 9 bases align to TRBD1. The CDR3 contains 15 residues. Germline V gene lookup returns CDR1 SSHAT and CDR2 FNYEAQ (reference sequence).

The chain couples TRBV5-1 to TRBJ2-1, with 9 positions matching TRBD2. V lost 3 bases to trimming and J lost 5 bases; unmatched junction nucleotides: 6. CDR3 length: 15 amino acids. Germline CDR1 and CDR2: SGHRS and YFSETQ. CDR3 sequence: CASSSQAGGHNEQFF. The CDR3 nucleotides read TGCGCCAGCAGCTCGCAAGCGGGAGGCCACAATGAGCAGTTCTTC.

This clonotype was picked up a small number of times. V is TRBV5-1 and J is TRBJ2-5; 7 nucleotides align to TRBD1. Losses at the gene ends were 1 base for V and 4 bases for J; bases not matched to a gene: 10. The CDR3 has 16 amino acids. From germline, CDR1 is SGHRS and CDR2 YFSETQ. The CDR3 region has the DNA TGCGCCAGCAGCTTGTCAAAGGGGGCACCGCTAGAGACCCAGTACTTC. Protein product: CASSLSKGAPLETQYF.

V is TRBV30 and J is TRBJ1-2; D is undetermined. This CDR3 region has 15 residues. V was clipped by 2 bases and J by 1 base, with 14 bases between them. Germline lookup yields CDR1 GTSNPN and CDR2 SVGIG (reference sequence). The chain's CDR3 is CAWSPRSALNYGYTF. The CDR3, as DNA: TGTGCCTGGAGTCCGCGTTCCGCACTTAACTATGGCTACACCTTC.

This clonotype occurred a few times. CDR3 sequence: CASSPRGGRLYEQYF. The CDR3, as DNA: TGTGCCAGCAGCCCCCGGGGGGGGCGTCTCTACGAGCAGTACTTC. The V and J genes are TRBV27 and TRBJ2-7, with 8 bases identical to TRBD2. The CDR3 is made up of 15 amino acids. V shed 6 bases and J 3 bases; nucleotides not matched to a gene: 10. CDR1 is MNHEY and CDR2 is SMNVEV in the germline V gene (reference sequence).

This sequence joins TRBV20-1 and TRBJ2-3; 12 nucleotides agree with TRBD2. The length of the CDR3 is 16 residues. The V segment lost 2 bases and the J segment 2 bases; nucleotides outside the gene matches: 5. Germline-derived CDR1 and CDR2 are DFQATT and SNEGSKA (reference sequence). The CDR3 nucleotides read TGCAGTGCTAGATCCGGGACTAGCGGGCACACAGATACGCAGTATTTT. It encodes CSARSGTSGHTDTQYF.